This entry lists 27 T cell receptor beta chains sequenced from one sample in a study of blood T cell repertoires in acute mononucleosis. Produced via immunoSEQ multiplex PCR; TCRdb's table is partial and in-frame only. The data show 6,000 to 9,000 clones, under 30% seen once. Time point defined: acute infectious mononucleosis, at clinical presentation within 2 weeks of symptom onset (visit 1). The source material was EBV YVL epitope tetramer+ CD8+ T cells sorted from PBMCs, sampled during acute infectious mononucleosis. The sample's subset: CD8 T cells binding a tetramer with EBV BRLF1 109-117 peptide (YVL-BR). These receptors originate from a woman younger than 30 with infectious mononucleosis caused by EBV.

The gene calls are TRBV6-4 and TRBJ2-3; D is perhaps TRBD2 (5 bases). Germline V CDR1 and CDR2: MRHNA, SNTAGT. The CDR3 is 18 amino acids. Between the trimmed V and J ends, which lost 5 bases and 4 bases, there was a span of 25 bases. This CDR3 is CASSRTGIKNHSADTQYF. The CDR3 nucleotides are TGTGCCAGCAGTAGAACCGGGATAAAAAATCATTCTGCAGATACGCAGTATTTT.

In this sample, this clone turned up a few times. J is TRBJ2-3 and V is TRBV5-6; D not resolved. Trimming cost V 4 bases and J 2 bases, with 11 bases left between them. Germline V gene sequence: CDR1 SGHDT, CDR2 YYEEEE. The CDR3 totals 14 residues. This CDR3 reads CASSPGTHTDTQYF. CDR3 DNA: TGTGCCAGCAGCCCCGGAACACACACAGATACGCAGTATTTT.

This clone has just a few counts. The chain carries TRBV25-1 and TRBJ2-1; TRBD2 matches 10 bases. The CDR3 is 17 amino acids. Trimming removed 6 bases from V and 5 bases from J; junction bases left unmatched: 13. Germline V gene sequence: CDR1 MGHDK, CDR2 SYGVNS. The CDR3 coding sequence is TGTGCCAGCAGCTCCCGCGACGGACTAGCGGTCGACAATGAGCAGTTCTTC. Encoded protein: CASSSRDGLAVDNEQFF.

The gene calls are TRBV7-3 and TRBJ2-7; D is unresolved. The CDR3 loop spans 13 amino acids. Looked up from germline, CDR1 is SGHTA and CDR2 is FQGTGA. Trimming shortened V by 7 bases and J by 0 bases, and 10 bases separated the two germline ends. CDR3 nucleotide sequence: TGTGCCAGCAAGAGCCTTAGCTCCTACGAGCAGTACTTC. As protein: CASKSLSSYEQYF.

J is TRBJ2-2 and V is TRBV7-3, with D uncertain. Trimming shortened V by 7 bases and J by 6 bases, and 6 bases separated the two germline ends. CDR3 size: 11 residues. The germline V gene has CDR1 SGHTA and CDR2 FQGTGA. The CDR3 sequence is CASTIPGELFF. The CDR3 DNA reads TGTGCCAGCACTATCCCCGGGGAGCTGTTTTTT.

Ten or more counts support this clone. The rearrangement uses TRBV27 and TRBJ2-5; 7 bases agree with TRBD1. Germline values: CDR1 MNHEY, CDR2 SMNVEV (reference sequence). The V segment lost 6 bases and the J segment 4 bases; nucleotides outside the gene matches: 11. This CDR3 is 15 amino acids long. Written as DNA, the CDR3 is TGTGCCAGCAGGCAGTTGACAGGGAGTGGAGAGACCCAGTACTTC. It yields the protein CASRQLTGSGETQYF.

In its sample, this clone was seen a few times. The chain carries TRBV14 and TRBJ2-2, with TRBD1 as a possible D gene (6 bases). The CDR3 runs 15 residues. V was shortened by 4 bases and J by 4 bases, with 13 bases between the two germline ends. CDR1 and CDR2 (germline): SGHDN, FVKESK. The CDR3 nucleotides are TGTGCCAGCAGCCCCGTAACAGGGCTCACCGGGGAGCTGTTTTTT. It is translated as CASSPVTGLTGELFF.

The rearrangement joins TRBV6-5 to TRBJ2-3; no reliable D call. The length of the CDR3 is 12 residues. Germline assignment: CDR1 MNHEY and CDR2 SVGAGI. V dropped 4 bases and J dropped 6 bases, with 8 bases sitting between them. The CDR3 region is CASSLYSDTQYF. DNA of the CDR3: TGTGCCAGCAGTTTATACAGTGATACGCAGTATTTT.

The V and J genes are TRBV29-1 and TRBJ2-1; D call uncertain. With 4 bases removed from V and 4 bases from J, the gap between germline ends came to 14 bases. The CDR3 contains 14 residues. Germline values: CDR1 SQVTM, CDR2 ANQGSEA. CDR3 nucleotides: TGCAGCGTTGGGCGGCTAGTGGATTACAATGAGCAGTTCTTC. Its protein product is CSVGRLVDYNEQFF.

Only a few counts were recorded for this clone. The rearrangement links TRBV29-1 to TRBJ2-7; D unclear. Germline CDR1 reads SQVTM; CDR2 reads ANQGSEA. Trimming cost V 4 bases and J 3 bases, with 13 bases left between them. The CDR3 is 13 amino acids. CDR3 DNA: TGCAGCGTTGTGGCAGGCGAAAACTACGAGCAGTACTTC. It is translated as CSVVAGENYEQYF.

This clone was seen a few times. The chain joins TRBV18 to TRBJ1-2, with D perhaps TRBD1 (6 bases). This CDR3 is built from 13 residues. CDR1 and CDR2 from the germline V gene are KGHSH and LQKENI. Trimming pared 3 bases from V and 8 bases from J, leaving 13 bases between. CDR3 nucleotide sequence: TGTGCCAGCTCACCGATACAGGGACTCGGCTACACCTTC. Translation: CASSPIQGLGYTF. Drawing the rest from reference TRBV18 and TRBJ1-2, the complete variable domain is NAGVMQNPRHLVRRRGQEARLRCSPMKGHSHVYWYRQLPEEGLKFMVYLQKENIIDESGMPKERFSAEFPKEGPSILRIQQVVRGDSAAYFCASSPIQGLGYTFGSGTRLTVV.

The rearrangement links TRBV7-9 to TRBJ2-1; D is unresolved. Trimming stripped 9 bases from V and 8 bases from J, with 20 bases between. The germline CDR1 and CDR2 sequences are SEHNR and FQNEAQ (reference sequence). This CDR3 contains 14 residues. The CDR3 protein is CASSGILRVYEQFF. The CDR3 DNA is TGTGCCAGTAGTGGAATACTTCGGGTCTATGAGCAGTTCTTC.

As regards this clone: This likely reflects a read error, since a far larger clone is one base away. This CDR3 reads CASSLTRSSYNEQFF. CDR3 in DNA: TGTGCCAGCAGCTTAACGAGGAGCTCCTACAATGAGCAGTTCTTC. The V gene is TRBV5-6, the J gene TRBJ2-1; D is ambiguous. The CDR3 length is 15 residues. The ends were cut back, 2 bases at V and 0 bases at J, with 9 bases in the middle. Germline-derived CDR1 and CDR2 are SGHDT and YYEEEE.

This clone was counted at least ten times. The chain combines TRBV6-1 with TRBJ2-7; D not certain. This CDR3 region has 12 residues. Germline-derived CDR1 and CDR2 are MNHNS and SASEGT. The V end was cut by 6 bases, the J end by 3 bases, with 9 bases between. The CDR3 bases are TGTGCCAGCAGCCCGGTCAACTACGAGCAGTACTTC. Its protein is CASSPVNYEQYF.

Only a few counts were recorded for this clone. The genes are TRBV11-2 and TRBJ2-7, with TRBD2 matching over 12 bases. The CDR3 runs to 14 residues. The germline CDR1 and CDR2 sequences are SGHAT and FQNNGV. V lost 4 bases, J lost 5 bases, and 3 bases stayed unmatched. CDR3 DNA sequence: TGTGCCAGCAGCTCGACTAGCGGGAGCCACGAGCAGTACTTC. Amino acid sequence: CASSSTSGSHEQYF.

Remarks on this clone: A far more abundant clone sits one base away, making this likely a read error. This specimen includes other DNA sequences encoding the same CDR3. The chain combines TRBV5-1 with TRBJ2-1, with 9 bases that match TRBD2. CDR1 and CDR2 (germline): SGHRS, YFSETQ. The CDR3 runs 15 residues. V lost 2 bases, J lost 12 bases, and 12 bases stayed unmatched. The CDR3 loop is CASSFGSGSPQGQFF. For the CDR3, the DNA is TGCGCCAGCAGCTTTGGTAGCGGGAGCCCCCAGGGGCAGTTCTTC.

There are a few counts of this clone. The chain recombines TRBV5-6 with TRBJ2-7, with TRBD1 matching over 9 bases. CDR3 length: 16 residues. CDR1 is SGHDT and CDR2 is YYEEEE in the germline V gene. V was clipped by 4 bases and J by 5 bases; unmatched bases: 13. In nucleotides, the CDR3 is TGTGCCAGCAGCCTAGACCCCGGGACAGGGCGGCACGAGCAGTACTTC. Translation: CASSLDPGTGRHEQYF.

This clone was seen a few times. V usage is TRBV14 and J usage is TRBJ2-7, with a possible D match to TRBD1 (6 bases). V lost 5 bases, J lost 0 bases, and 11 bases lay in between. CDR1 SGHDN and CDR2 FVKESK come from the germline V gene. The CDR3 has 14 amino acids. The CDR3 loop is CASSSPGHSYEQYF. Written as DNA, the CDR3 is TGTGCCAGCAGCTCGCCGGGACACTCCTACGAGCAGTACTTC.

The table lists this clone with a few counts. This likely came from a read error, as a far larger clone is one base away. The chain combines TRBV7-3 with TRBJ2-7; perhaps TRBD1 as D (5 bases). The CDR3 consists of 15 residues. V shed 5 bases and J shed 5 bases, with 19 bases lying between them. The germline V gene encodes CDR1 SGHTA and CDR2 FQGTGA. This CDR3 reads CASSATDSRHDEQYF. CDR3 coding DNA: TGTGCCAGCAGCGCCACTGACAGCCGGCATGACGAGCAGTACTTC.

With regard to this clone: It is likely a read error: a sequence one base away is far more abundant. The same CDR3 also results from other DNA sequences found in this sample. The chain joins TRBV4-1 to TRBJ2-1; D unclear. V was pared by 7 bases and J by 6 bases, with 22 bases between. The V gene's germline CDR1 is MGHRA and CDR2 YSYEKL. This CDR3 has 16 residues. In nucleotides, the CDR3 is TGCGCCAGCACCATAGGGTCAGCCTCTTACATCAATGAGCAGTTCTTC. This codes for CASTIGSASYINEQFF.

This clone was picked up a small number of times. The chain recombines TRBV11-2 with TRBJ2-3; D uncertain. Per germline, CDR1 SGHAT and CDR2 FQNNGV. The length of the CDR3 is 15 residues. Trimming cost V 0 bases and J 5 bases, with 12 bases left between them. In DNA form, the CDR3 reads TGTGCCAGCAGCTTAGAGCCCCTCTCCGGAGATACGCAGTATTTT. This encodes CASSLEPLSGDTQYF. Complete variable domain (other parts from reference TRBV11-2 and TRBJ2-3): EAGVAQSPRYKIIEKRQSVAFWCNPISGHATLYWYQQILGQGPKLLIQFQNNGVVDDSQLPKDRFSAERLKGVDSTLKIQPAKLEDSAVYLCASSLEPLSGDTQYFGPGTRLTVL.

This clone was recorded many times. V gene TRBV7-3 combines with J gene TRBJ2-5; D ambiguous. Germline CDR1 is SGHTA and CDR2 is FQGTGA. This CDR3 has 12 amino acids. Trimming took off 5 bases at V and 0 bases at J, with 4 bases between the two ends. CDR3 bases: TGTGCCAGCAGCCTCTACCAAGAGACCCAGTACTTC. It codes for CASSLYQETQYF.

As to this clone: A single base is all that separates this from a far larger clone, so a read error is likely. The same CDR3 arises from other DNA sequences in this sample as well. The rearrangement joins TRBV29-1 to TRBJ2-1; D is uncertain. V was trimmed by 4 bases and J by 8 bases, leaving 15 bases between them. Germline CDR1 is SQVTM and CDR2 is ANQGSEA. CDR3 length: 13 amino acids. CDR3 in DNA: TGCAGCGTTGGGCAGGCCCTTTACTATGAGCAGTTCTTC. Residues: CSVGQALYYEQFF.

The table lists this clone with many counts. CDR3 sequence: CAIAPLLGTGELFF. The CDR3, as DNA: TGTGCCATCGCCCCCCTCCTCGGTACCGGGGAGCTGTTTTTT. The rearrangement joins TRBV6-1 to TRBJ2-2; D is unclear. The CDR3 is made up of 14 amino acids. The V and J ends lost 10 bases and 5 bases respectively, with 17 bases between them. Germline V gene data show CDR1 as MNHNS and CDR2 as SASEGT.

Concerning this clone itself: Germline is not matched at one junction end, which may reflect a read error. V usage is TRBV7-3 and J usage is TRBJ1-2; TRBD1 agrees at 7 bases. The CDR3 has 10 residues. Germline assignment: CDR1 SGHTA and CDR2 FQGTGA. CDR3 sequence (DNA): TGCCGGGACCCAGGGGGTGGCTACACCTTC. Its translation is CRDPGGGYTF.

Notes on this clone: This likely traces to a read error, being one base from a far larger clone. The CDR3 region is CASSPWGMSPHEQYF. The CDR3 DNA follows: TGTGCCAGTTCCCCTTGGGGGATGAGTCCACACGAGCAGTACTTC. The chain uses TRBV14 and TRBJ2-7; possibly TRBD1 or TRBD2 for D (5 bases each). The CDR3 covers 15 residues. The germline V gene encodes CDR1 SGHDN and CDR2 FVKESK. V lost 9 bases and J lost 5, with 23 bases in between.

The chain carries TRBV7-3 and TRBJ2-1; 8 positions match TRBD1. Germline CDR1 reads SGHTA; CDR2 reads FQGTGA. The CDR3 runs to 15 residues. With V trimmed by 2 bases and J by 6 bases, 6 bases remained unmatched. CDR3 in DNA: TGTGCCAGCAGCTTAGATCCGACAGGGGTCAATGAGCAGTTCTTC. Its protein is CASSLDPTGVNEQFF.